Below, 7 T cell receptor beta chains from the same sample are listed, as sequenced in a study of blood T cell repertoires in COVID-19. Profiling relied on immunoSEQ multiplex PCR, and the TCRdb table lists in-frame clones only, not all of them. The table has 40,000 to 45,000 clones, roughly nine tenths seen once. Source material: peripheral blood. Source of these receptors: a human donor in a cohort sampled during active COVID-19.

The CDR3 DNA sequence: TGTGCCAGCAGCTTGCCAACTAGCGGTCCACCTGGGGATGAGCAGTTCTTC. This codes for CASSLPTSGPPGDEQFF. The V gene is TRBV7-9, the J gene TRBJ2-1; 8 bases map to TRBD2. J gave up 8 bases and V 3 bases, and 15 bases lay outside the gene matches. This CDR3 comprises 17 residues. From germline, CDR1 is SEHNR and CDR2 FQNEAQ (reference sequence).

This clone was recorded only once. The V call is TRBV12-5, the J call TRBJ2-1; TRBD2 matches 13 bases. CDR1 is LGHNT and CDR2 is FRNRAP in the germline V gene. The V gene end was trimmed by 6 bases and the J gene end by 4 bases; junction bases not matched to a gene: 3. CDR3 length equals 15 residues. The CDR3 protein is CASGPGLAGYNEQFF. CDR3 in DNA: TGTGCTAGTGGACCGGGACTAGCGGGGTACAATGAGCAGTTCTTC.

The chain recombines TRBV23-1 with TRBJ1-2; D remains unclear. TRBV23-1 is an ORF, with its function uncertain. This CDR3 region has 11 residues. Trimming removed 4 bases at V and 8 bases at J, with 8 bases between. CDR3 DNA sequence: TGCGCCAGCAGTCGGTGCGCGGGCTACACCTTC. Its translation: CASSRCAGYTF.

The genes are TRBV4-2 and TRBJ2-1; no definite D call. Trimming removed 0 bases at V and 9 bases at J, with 6 bases between. CDR3 length equals 12 residues. Germline-derived CDR1 and CDR2 are LGHNA and YNFKEQ. DNA for the CDR3: TGTGCCAGCAGCCAAGATTACGGTGAGCAGTTCTTC. This sequence encodes CASSQDYGEQFF.

The V and J genes are TRBV6-5 and TRBJ2-4; 11 nucleotides line up with TRBD1. Germline loops: CDR1 MNHEY, CDR2 SVGAGI. This CDR3 has 15 amino acids. The junction had 6 bases not matched to a gene; V was cut back by 5 bases and J by 6 bases. The CDR3 DNA is TGTGCCAGCAGTAGGACAGGGGGCAGGGGAAACATTCAGTACTTC. This encodes CASSRTGGRGNIQYF.

The chain couples TRBV3-1 (or the pseudogene TRBV3-2) to TRBJ2-2, with 7 bases that match TRBD1. Germline lookup yields CDR1 LGHDT and CDR2 YNNKEL (reference sequence). V lost 3 bases and J lost 6; bases outside the gene matches: 13. The CDR3 runs 17 residues. CDR3 DNA sequence: TGTGCCAGCAGCCACCGGGTGACAGGGAAGGAGGCCGGGGAGCTGTTTTTT. Amino acid sequence: CASSHRVTGKEAGELFF.

This chain links TRBV5-1 with TRBJ2-3; D possibly corresponds to TRBD2 (5 bases). V shed 0 bases and J shed 4 bases, with 12 bases lying between them. The germline V gene has CDR1 SGHRS and CDR2 YFSETQ. The CDR3 extends over 15 amino acids. CDR3 sequence: CASSLAGKRADTQYF. The CDR3 bases are TGCGCCAGCAGCTTGGCGGGGAAAAGGGCAGATACGCAGTATTTT.